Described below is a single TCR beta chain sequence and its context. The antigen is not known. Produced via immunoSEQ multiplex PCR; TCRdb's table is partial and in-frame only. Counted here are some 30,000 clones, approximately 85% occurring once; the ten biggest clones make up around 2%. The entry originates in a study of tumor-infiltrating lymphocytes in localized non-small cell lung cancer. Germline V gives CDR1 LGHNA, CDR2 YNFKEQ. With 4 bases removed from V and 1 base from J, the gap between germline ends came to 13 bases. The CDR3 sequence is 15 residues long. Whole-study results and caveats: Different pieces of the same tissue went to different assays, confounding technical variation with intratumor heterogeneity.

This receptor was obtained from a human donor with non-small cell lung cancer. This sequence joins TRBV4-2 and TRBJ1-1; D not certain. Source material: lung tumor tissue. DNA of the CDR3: TGTGCCAGCAGCCGGCGTCATGGTACGAACACTGAAGCTTTCTTT. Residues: CASSRRHGTNTEAFF.